Below, 25 T cell receptor beta chains from the same sample are listed, as sequenced in a study of vaccination effects on CD4 cells after COVID-19. Within the ViraFEST assay, antigen-specific CD4+ T cells underwent expansion with viral peptide pools prior to sequencing. With more than nine days of culture completed, CD4+ T cells were isolated. Participants were vaccinated with two doses of either the BNT162b2 or mRNA-1273 vaccine. Profiled with immunoSEQ multiplex PCR; TCRdb holds only in-frame clones, not every one. The table records approximately 74,000 clones, around 77% of them present only once. These receptors have no known antigen. Sequenced material: CD4+ T cells from PBMCs cultured with HCoV-OC43 spike peptides, taken after COVID-19 vaccination. Described subset: HCoV-OC43 spike overlapping peptide pool stimulation. The receptors originated from a human donor who received a COVID-19 vaccine.

The count of this clone is one. The chain uses TRBV10-2 and TRBJ2-5, with D possibly matching TRBD2 (6 bases). The CDR3 totals 13 residues. The germline V and J ends were trimmed by 9 bases and 5 bases, with 16 bases remaining between them. Germline V CDR1 and CDR2: WSHSY, SAAADI. The CDR3 spells CARRDFWTETQYF. The CDR3, as DNA: TGCGCCAGGCGGGACTTCTGGACCGAGACCCAGTACTTC.

The CDR3 DNA reads as TGTGCCAGCAGCTTAAGACAGGGAGCTAACTATGGCTACACCTTC. This gives the protein CASSLRQGANYGYTF. The rearrangement links TRBV5-4 to TRBJ1-2; 7 nucleotides match TRBD1. Germline V gene sequence: CDR1 SGHNT, CDR2 YYREEE (reference sequence). V lost 2 bases and J lost 0; bases outside the gene matches: 4. This CDR3 is 15 amino acids long.

The chain couples TRBV3-1 (or the pseudogene TRBV3-2) to TRBJ1-5, with D unresolved. This CDR3 comprises 14 residues. With 5 bases removed from V and 0 bases from J, the gap between germline ends came to 8 bases. Germline CDR1 LGHDT, CDR2 YNNKEL (reference sequence). CDR3 amino acids: CASSTTASNQPQHF. CDR3 sequence (DNA): TGTGCCAGCAGCACAACAGCTAGCAATCAGCCCCAGCATTTT.

This sequence joins TRBV25-1 and TRBJ2-2, with TRBD1 matching 7 bases. There are 14 residues in the CDR3. J gave up 5 bases and V 6 bases, and 6 bases lay outside the gene matches. The germline gives CDR1 MGHDK, CDR2 SYGVNS. For the CDR3, the DNA is TGTGCCAGCAGCACAGGGGTAGGAACCGGGGAGCTGTTTTTT. Encoded protein: CASSTGVGTGELFF.

The gene calls are TRBV18 and TRBJ2-3; the D is unclear. Germline V gives CDR1 KGHSH, CDR2 LQKENI. V was pared by 0 bases and J by 0 bases, with 13 bases between. The CDR3 runs to 17 residues. CDR3 region: CASSPPVLLSSTDTQYF. The CDR3, as DNA: TGTGCCAGCTCACCACCGGTGCTCTTATCTAGCACAGATACGCAGTATTTT.

The chain has TRBV7-8 and TRBJ1-3, with D hard to call. This CDR3 comprises 14 residues. Germline V gene sequence: CDR1 SGHVS, CDR2 FQNEAQ. The V end lost 5 bases, the J end lost 4 bases, and 12 bases lay between the germline ends. In DNA form, the CDR3 reads TGTGCCAGCAGCCGAATACTGGAGGGAAACACCATATATTTT. This translates into CASSRILEGNTIYF.

The chain has TRBV6-6 and TRBJ1-3; 10 bases agree with TRBD1. The CDR3 loop spans 17 amino acids. Germline values: CDR1 MNHNY, CDR2 SVGAGI (reference sequence). Unmatched junction bases numbered 11, after V lost 5 bases and J lost 4 bases. CDR3 amino acids: CASSPIPGQGTGNTIYF. CDR3 DNA sequence: TGTGCCAGCAGTCCGATCCCGGGACAGGGGACAGGAAACACCATATATTTT.

The chain employs TRBV7-2 and TRBJ1-2, with a tentative D call TRBD1 (5 bases). Trimming stripped 10 bases from V and 2 bases from J, with 20 bases between. The CDR3 contains 15 residues. Per germline, CDR1 SGHTA and CDR2 FQGNSA. CDR3 bases: TGTGCCACCAATTCTCGGGGACGGTTAAACTATGGCTACACCTTC. Its protein product is CATNSRGRLNYGYTF.

The rearrangement links TRBV7-8 to TRBJ2-1; 12 bases are shared with TRBD2. CDR1 and CDR2 (germline): SGHVS, FQNEAQ. The CDR3 covers 18 residues. Germline trimming cut 5 bases from V and 0 bases from J; bases unmatched to any gene: 8. CDR3 protein: CASSRLGLAGSSYNEQFF. The CDR3 nucleotides are TGTGCCAGCAGCCGATTAGGACTAGCGGGGAGCTCCTACAATGAGCAGTTCTTC. Based on the CDR3 plus reference TRBV7-8 and TRBJ2-1, the full variable domain is GAGVSQSPRYKVAKRGQDVALRCDPISGHVSLFWYQQALGQGPEFLTYFQNEAQLDKSGLPSDRFFAERPEGSVSTLKIQRTQQEDSAVYLCASSRLGLAGSSYNEQFFGPGTRLTVL.

A few counts support this clone. The chain couples TRBV24-1 to TRBJ2-2; TRBD2 aligns across 9 bases. In germline, CDR1 is KGHDR, CDR2 SFDVKD. Losses at the gene ends were 4 bases for V and 3 bases for J; bases not matched to a gene: 5. CDR3 size: 16 residues. The CDR3 sequence: CATSDPGTSHTGELFF. The DNA of the CDR3 is TGTGCCACCAGTGACCCAGGGACTAGCCACACCGGGGAGCTGTTTTTT.

The genes are TRBV4-2 and TRBJ2-3; D possibly corresponds to TRBD1 (6 bases). Germline V gene sequence: CDR1 LGHNA, CDR2 YNFKEQ. V dropped 6 bases and J dropped 3 bases, with 16 bases sitting between them. The CDR3 consists of 15 residues. CDR3 sequence: CASRTTGYRTDTQYF. The CDR3 DNA is TGTGCCAGCAGAACCACAGGGTATCGAACAGATACGCAGTATTTT.

This clone has just one count. V usage is TRBV6-1 and J usage is TRBJ2-7; D is unclear. The V gene's germline CDR1 is MNHNS and CDR2 SASEGT. The CDR3 has 14 residues. V lost 0 bases and J lost 0, with 6 bases in between. The CDR3 nucleotides read TGTGCCAGCAGTGAAGCCGAGTTCTCCTACGAGCAGTACGTC. Translated, it gives CASSEAEFSYEQYV.

The chain joins TRBV4-3 to TRBJ1-4, with TRBD1 matching over 7 bases. CDR3 length equals 17 residues. The J segment lost 7 bases and the V segment lost 0 bases, leaving 11 bases of the junction unmatched. Germline CDR1 LGHNA, CDR2 YSLEER. The CDR3 loop reads CASSQDWGTAYGEKLFF. For the CDR3, the DNA is TGCGCCAGCAGCCAAGACTGGGGGACAGCGTATGGTGAAAAACTGTTTTTT.

This clone was counted a single time. The chain uses TRBV7-2 and TRBJ2-5, with TRBD2 as a possible D gene (7 bases). V was trimmed by 0 bases and J by 11 bases, leaving 13 bases between them. CDR3 length: 13 amino acids. Germline V gives CDR1 SGHTA, CDR2 FQGNSA. CDR3 in amino acids: CASSLAGGAPQYF. In DNA, the CDR3 is TGTGCCAGCAGCTTAGCGGGGGGGGCACCTCAGTACTTC.

This clone was counted a few times. This sequence joins TRBV3-1 (or the pseudogene TRBV3-2) and TRBJ1-5, with D unresolved. Trimming took 0 bases from V and 0 from J, leaving 6 bases between them. Germline CDR1 and CDR2: LGHDT and YNNKEL (reference sequence). The CDR3 contains 15 residues. The CDR3 reads CASSQDWNSNQPQHF. DNA of the CDR3: TGTGCCAGCAGCCAAGATTGGAATAGCAATCAGCCCCAGCATTTT.

The rearrangement links TRBV7-3 to TRBJ2-3; tentative D call: TRBD1 (5 bases). Trimming shortened V by 5 bases and J by 0 bases, and 9 bases separated the two germline ends. Germline loops: CDR1 SGHTA, CDR2 FQGTGA. The CDR3 loop spans 14 amino acids. CDR3 nucleotide sequence: TGTGCCAGCAGCGTAGGGGCTAGCACAGATACGCAGTATTTT. Amino acid sequence: CASSVGASTDTQYF.

This rearrangement joins TRBV28 to TRBJ2-1, with 16 bases fitting TRBD2. Germline V lookup: CDR1 MDHEN, CDR2 SYDVKM. This CDR3 has 16 residues. J lost 1 base, V lost 6 bases, and 0 bases had no gene match. DNA for the CDR3: TGTGCCAGCAGGGGACTAGCGGGGGGGTCCTACAATGAGCAGTTCTTC. This sequence encodes CASRGLAGGSYNEQFF.

The gene calls are TRBV19 and TRBJ1-6; 7 positions agree with TRBD1. Trimming at V came to 10 bases and at J to 9 bases, leaving 15 bases not matched to a gene. Germline V gives CDR1 LNHDA, CDR2 SQIVND (reference sequence). CDR3 length: 15 residues. The CDR3 region has the DNA TGTGCCAATACATCAGGGGGGGGGATTCTTTCACCCCTCCACTTT. This gives the protein CANTSGGGILSPLHF.

This chain connects TRBV20-1 to TRBJ1-2, with 7 nucleotides matching TRBD1. From germline, CDR1 is DFQATT and CDR2 SNEGSKA (reference sequence). The CDR3 is 11 amino acids. Trimming took 5 bases from V and 8 from J; bases not matched to a gene: 5. CDR3 amino acids: CSAPDRDGYTF. CDR3 DNA sequence: TGCAGTGCTCCCGACAGGGACGGCTACACCTTC.

This clone appeared a few times. The rearrangement uses TRBV19 and TRBJ2-3, with 7 bases matching TRBD2. Germline loops: CDR1 LNHDA, CDR2 SQIVND (reference sequence). The V and J ends lost 3 bases and 1 base, in that order; junction bases with no gene match: 4. The CDR3 sequence is 15 residues long. CDR3 in amino acids: CASSMIAGGTDTQYF. The CDR3 DNA reads TGTGCCAGTAGTATGATAGCGGGTGGCACAGATACGCAGTATTTT.

The rearrangement uses TRBV6-5 and TRBJ2-3, with 7 bases lining up with TRBD2. This CDR3 contains 13 residues. V gave up 6 bases and J gave up 10 bases; unmatched junction bases: 10. CDR1 is MNHEY, CDR2 SVGAGI, per germline. The CDR3 protein is CASRRDYQRSQYF. The CDR3 DNA reads as TGTGCCAGCAGGCGGGACTACCAGCGATCGCAGTATTTT.

The V gene is TRBV4-1, the J gene TRBJ1-2; no definite D call. This CDR3 region has 14 residues. Germline values: CDR1 MGHRA, CDR2 YSYEKL. V lost 0 bases, J lost 3 bases, and 8 bases lay in between. The CDR3 region is CASSQDPRDYGYTF. The DNA of the CDR3 is TGCGCCAGCAGCCAAGATCCACGGGACTATGGCTACACCTTC.

This clone was counted a single time. This chain links TRBV11-1 with TRBJ2-2, with D possibly TRBD1 on 5 matching bases. The CDR3 extends over 14 amino acids. The V and J ends lost 3 bases and 4 bases respectively, with 9 bases between them. The germline V gene encodes CDR1 SGHAT and CDR2 FQDESV (reference sequence). CDR3: CASSFSQGTGELFF. CDR3 DNA: TGTGCCAGCAGCTTTTCCCAGGGCACCGGGGAGCTGTTTTTT.

This clone has a single count. The CDR3 DNA sequence: TGCGCCAGCATTGCAGCGGGGGGTTACAATGAGCAGTTCTTC. Translating gives CASIAAGGYNEQFF. The V and J genes are TRBV5-1 and TRBJ2-1; 9 nucleotides align to TRBD2. Per the germline V gene, CDR1 is SGHRS and CDR2 is YFSETQ. This CDR3 has 14 residues. The V and J ends lost 6 bases and 4 bases, in that order; junction bases with no gene match: 5.

This clone was observed once. The chain has TRBV3-1 (or the pseudogene TRBV3-2) and TRBJ2-3, with 11 bases lining up with TRBD2. With V trimmed by 1 base and J by 4 bases, 7 bases remained unmatched. CDR1 LGHDT and CDR2 YNNKEL come from the germline V gene (reference sequence). There are 17 residues in the CDR3. CDR3 amino acids: CASSQGAGTSGADTQYF. CDR3 nucleotides: TGTGCCAGCAGCCAAGGGGCCGGGACTAGCGGTGCAGATACGCAGTATTTT.